This TCR beta chain comes out of a study of memory CD8 T cells in hepatitis C reinfection. Study as a whole: HCV reinfection: RNA-positive following two negative tests at least 60 days apart.

Sequenced by immunoSEQ multiplex PCR; TCRdb stores in-frame clones only, minus some. The table records 6,000 or so clones, roughly nine tenths of them present only once. The time point here: pre-reinfection, 55 to 20 weeks before reinfection detection. TCR sequencing was done directly ex vivo on sorted cells, without expansion in vitro. At all three reinfection time points, viable CD3+ CD8+ CD45RO- cells from two donors served as controls. The CDR3 loop spans 17 amino acids. The germline V gene encodes CDR1 KGHSH and CDR2 LQKENI. V lost 1 base, J lost 4 bases, and 7 bases stayed unmatched. The chain uses TRBV18 and TRBJ1-5, with TRBD1 identical over 10 bases. The sequenced sample was naive CD8+ T cells sorted from blood. The sequence came from a man in his forties or fifties with hepatitis C virus infection. The CDR3 spells CASSPLRGDRGNQPQHF. In nucleotides, the CDR3 is TGTGCCAGCTCACCACTCCGCGGGGACAGGGGAAATCAGCCCCAGCATTTT.